This T cell receptor (beta chain) comes out of a study of OX40 agonist ivuxolimab in advanced cancers. Study summary: Among those treated, three patients had partial responses, one with hepatocellular carcinoma and two with cutaneous melanoma.

Profiling relied on immunoSEQ multiplex PCR, and the TCRdb table lists in-frame clones only, not all of them. The table includes tens of thousands of clones, about 86% detected once. The CDR3 sequence is 12 residues long. CDR1 and CDR2 (germline): SGHTA, FQGNSA. V shed 7 bases and J shed 5 bases, with 8 bases lying between them. The source of this sequence is an adult with an advanced solid tumor such as melanoma, head and neck, liver or kidney cancer. The specimen was CD4+ or CD8+ T cells sorted from blood, collected in a trial of the OX40 agonist ivuxolimab. This chain uses TRBV7-2 with TRBJ2-2; D is ambiguous. The CDR3 sequence is CASTIWTGELFF. The CDR3 region has the DNA TGTGCCAGCACGATCTGGACCGGGGAGCTGTTTTTT. The full variable domain, in which reference TRBV7-2 and TRBJ2-2 provide the parts outside the CDR3, is GAGVSQSPSNKVTEKGKDVELRCDPISGHTALYWYRQSLGQGLEFLIYFQGNSAPDKSGLPSDRFSAERTGGSVSTLTIQRTQQEDSAVYLCASTIWTGELFFGEGSRLTVL.